This entry is about one T cell receptor beta chain. The data are from a study of T cell changes during pregnancy in multiple sclerosis. The method was immunoSEQ multiplex PCR; TCRdb's version includes in-frame clones alone and lacks a portion of them. The sample has tens of thousands of clones; around 92% are singletons. This clonotype originated in a female donor in good health, enrolled as a control in a pregnancy study. The material was peripheral blood, obtained in the third trimester of pregnancy.

The CDR3 sequence: CASSYAGREKLFF. The CDR3 DNA reads TGTGCCAGCAGCTATGCAGGGCGGGAAAAACTGTTTTTT. The V gene is TRBV7-2, the J gene TRBJ1-4; TRBD1 is a possible D gene (5 bases). Deletions cut 4 bases from V and 8 bases from J, with 11 bases between. Looked up from germline, CDR1 is SGHTA and CDR2 is FQGNSA. This CDR3 contains 13 residues.